These T cell receptor beta chains were read from a single sample in a study of post-analysis software for immune sequencing data. TCRdb reanalysed the PCR reads using MiXCR and keeps one entry per CDR3 protein. This sample carries hundreds of thousands of distinct CDR3 sequences, roughly 58% of them seen once, and the ten largest clones take approximately 4.3%. The specimen was blood. The origin of the receptors is a girl aged 10-17 years with multiple sclerosis. Each CDR3 is given with its conserved first and last residue. The D gene is left open where the match is weak. The size entry is marked missing in some rows and otherwise reads once, few, many or a size class.

d_call clone_size j_call v_call cdr3_nt cdr3_aa
. . TRBJ2-3 TRBV7-2 TGTGCCAGCAGCCAACTCGGTGGGAGGGGGACAGATACGCAGTATTTT CASSQLGGRGTDTQYF
. . TRBJ2-7 TRBV10-3 TGTGCCATCAGTGAGTCAGGGACGCCCAAAACCTACGAGCAGTACTTC CAISESGTPKTYEQYF
. . TRBJ2-5 TRBV5-5 TGTGCCAGCAGCTTATTAGCGACAGACCGCTACGGGCAGTACTTC CASSLLATDRYGQYF
. . TRBJ1-2 TRBV7-3 TGTGCCAGCAGCCCGCAGGGCACAAATCACTATGGCTACACCTTC CASSPQGTNHYGYTF
. . TRBJ2-3 TRBV5-1 TGCGCCCGCAGCCCTACTATTATGCCGAGGGGTAGCACAGATACGCAGTATTTT CARSPTIMPRGSTDTQYF
. . TRBJ2-1 TRBV12-3/TRBV12-4 TGTGCCAGCAGTCCCTCGGGACGGGAGTTGGTGGATGAGCAGTTCTTC CASSPSGRELVDEQFF
TRBD2 . TRBJ2-1 TRBV9 TGTGCCAGCAGCGTAGGTACTAGCGGGAGGGTTAGTGAGCAGTTCTTC CASSVGTSGRVSEQFF
. . TRBJ1-1 TRBV9 TGTGCCAGTAGCGAGGGTTGGAACACTGAAGCTTTCTTT CASSEGWNTEAFF
. . TRBJ2-5 TRBV20-1 TGCAGTGCTAGGAGGTACCAAGAGACCCAGTACTTC CSARRYQETQYF
TRBD1 . TRBJ2-5 TRBV10-3 TGTGCCATCAACAGGGACAGGGAGGAGACCCAGTACTTC CAINRDREETQYF
TRBD2 . TRBJ2-3 TRBV6-2/TRBV6-3 TGTGCCAGCAGTTACGCAGGAAGCCTAGCGGCTATTACTTCCACAGATACGCAGTATTTT CASSYAGSLAAITSTDTQYF
TRBD2 . TRBJ2-1 TRBV13 TGTGCCAGCAGCATCGCAACGAGCGGGAGGCAGGGCAATGAGCAGTTCTTC CASSIATSGRQGNEQFF
. few TRBJ2-3 TRBV12-3/TRBV12-4 TGTGCCAGCAGTGTGGGCGGATACACAGATACGCAGTATTTT CASSVGGYTDTQYF
. . TRBJ2-7 TRBV5-1 TGCGCCAGCAGGGAGGGACAATCCTACTACGAGCAGTACTTC CASREGQSYYEQYF
. . TRBJ2-7 TRBV20-1 TGCAGTGCTAGCCAGAGAGGTGGGGGTTACGAGCAGTACTTC CSASQRGGGYEQYF
. . TRBJ1-1 TRBV2 TGTGCCAGCCGGGACTATGAAGCTTTCTTT CASRDYEAFF
. . TRBJ2-1 TRBV18 TGTGCCAGCTCCTCCCCTGAGCAGCGAGGGAATGAGCAGTTCTTC CASSSPEQRGNEQFF
. once TRBJ2-5 TRBV5-1 TGCGCCAGCAGCTTGCACTTAAACGGGGAGACCCAGTACTTC CASSLHLNGETQYF
. . TRBJ2-3 TRBV18 TGTGCCAGCTCACCAAAGCCGAACACAGATACGCAGTATTTT CASSPKPNTDTQYF
. . TRBJ2-1 TRBV7-6 TGTGCCAGCAGCTTAGCGGGGCTGGGGAATGAGCAGTTCTTC CASSLAGLGNEQFF
. few TRBJ1-2 TRBV5-5 TGTGCCAGCAGCTTGTTCCGGGACATCACCCTGGGGGGCTACACCTTC CASSLFRDITLGGYTF
TRBD2 . TRBJ2-1 TRBV10-3 TGTGCCATCAGTGAGTCGAGACGGGGGGGCTTGGGTGGCTCCTACAATGAGCAGTTCTTC CAISESRRGGLGGSYNEQFF
. few TRBJ2-7 TRBV20-1 TGCAGTGCAGGGGCCTGGCCTATGGGCCACGAGCAGTACTTC CSAGAWPMGHEQYF
. . TRBJ2-1 TRBV10-3 TGTGCCATCAGTGAGAGGGAGAGCTCCTACAATGAGCAGTTCTTC CAISERESSYNEQFF
TRBD1 . TRBJ1-2 TRBV6-2/TRBV6-3 TGTGCCAGCGGACAGGAGTATGGCTACACCTTC CASGQEYGYTF
TRBD2 few TRBJ2-1 TRBV5-1 TGCGCCAGCACCGAACGGGAGGGCCGGATCAATGAGCAGTTCTTC CASTEREGRINEQFF
. . TRBJ2-3 TRBV5-1 TGCGCCAGCAGCTTCTATAGCACTCCGGATACGCAGTATTTT CASSFYSTPDTQYF